The clone carrying this T cell receptor (beta chain) was seen only a few times. The antigen remains unidentified. Time point indicated: patch test 1, 2 weeks after DPC sensitization. As for treatment: therapeutic diphenylcyclopropenone sensitization with weekly scalp DPC. This sample stems from a study of human T cells and chemical hapten exposure. For the study at large: There were weekly diphenylcyclopropenone doses to the scalp for patients throughout the approximately 25-week study. General observations from the study: Sensitizing with DPC caused no change in TCRs above 1 in 1000 frequency.

Germline CDR1 reads DFQATT; CDR2 reads SNEGSKA (reference sequence). Germline trimming cut 3 bases from V and 3 bases from J; bases unmatched to any gene: 11. The CDR3 contains 17 residues. Library preparation tagged each individual cDNA molecule with a unique molecular identifier. TCRdb used MiXCR to reprocess the RACE reads, holding one entry per CDR3 protein. The table has 180,000 or so distinct CDR3 sequences, approximately 20% seen once. V is TRBV20-1 and J is TRBJ2-5, with 12 bases identical to TRBD2. Source: whole blood, taken in connection with sensitization to the hapten diphenylcyclopropenone (DPC). This receptor was taken from a woman aged 50 to 60 with alopecia areata. Some clones in this sample may be carry-over from other donors' samples. This chain's CDR3 is CSARGSSGRVVKETQYF. The CDR3 nucleotides read TGCAGTGCTAGGGGGTCTAGCGGGAGGGTTGTTAAAGAGACCCAGTACTTC.